This TCR beta chain was found in a study of cytomegalovirus exposure and HLA in healthy donors. V lost 4 bases to trimming and J lost 1 base, with 8 bases between them. CDR1 MNHNS and CDR2 SASEGT come from the germline V gene. The CDR3 loop spans 14 amino acids. It was with 60 Vbeta and 13 Jbeta primers that the PCR ran. Original analysis: About 88 million unique TCR beta chains, about 11 million of them shared, were counted by a later analysis. Assay: immunoSEQ multiplex PCR; the TCRdb copy retains only in-frame clones and omits some. V, J and clone size were drawn from that table, and D and trimming were deduced from the DNA. The repertoire holds 50,000 to 60,000 clones, with about 84% as singletons. Study-wide points: Immune exposure was documented only through CMV serostatus. Within a later analysis, the majority of CMV-associated TCR beta chains appeared HLA-restricted.

In its sample, this clone was seen once. Its target is not known. V gene TRBV6-1 combines with J gene TRBJ2-1; TRBD2 is a possible D gene (5 bases). Sequencing was carried out using PBMCs. The receptor was isolated from a female donor in good health and CMV-seronegative. The chain's CDR3 is CASSGEWSYNEQFF. In nucleotides, the CDR3 is TGTGCCAGCAGTGGGGAGTGGTCCTACAATGAGCAGTTCTTC.